Here is one TCR beta chain with its context. These data come from a study of tumor-infiltrating lymphocytes in oesophageal squamous cell carcinoma. MiXCR, run by TCRdb on the PCR reads, gives a single entry per CDR3 protein. The table shows about 12,000 distinct CDR3 sequences, with roughly three fifths occurring only once. V lost 5 bases to trimming and J lost 2 bases, with 3 bases between them. Germline V CDR1 and CDR2: SGHTA, FQGNSA. This CDR3 has 11 amino acids. The chain employs TRBV7-2 and TRBJ1-1; D not resolved. This sequence originates from a female donor with esophageal squamous cell carcinoma. Sequenced material: esophageal tumor tissue. The CDR3 nucleotides read TGTGCCAGCAGCATAAACACTGAAGCTTTCTTT. Translated: CASSINTEAFF.